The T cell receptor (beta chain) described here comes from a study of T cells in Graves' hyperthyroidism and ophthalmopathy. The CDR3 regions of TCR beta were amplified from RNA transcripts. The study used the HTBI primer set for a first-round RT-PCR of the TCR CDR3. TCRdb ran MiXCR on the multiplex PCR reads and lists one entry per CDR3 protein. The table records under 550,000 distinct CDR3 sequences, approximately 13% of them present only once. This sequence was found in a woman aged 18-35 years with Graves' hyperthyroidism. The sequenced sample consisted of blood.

The CDR3 region has the DNA TGTGCCAGCTCACTGCGGACTAGCGGGAGGTTGGACTACGAGCAGTACTTC. This gives the protein CASSLRTSGRLDYEQYF. This chain uses TRBV18 with TRBJ2-7, with 14 positions matching TRBD2. The V and J ends lost 4 bases and 3 bases, in that order; junction bases with no gene match: 8. CDR1 KGHSH and CDR2 LQKENI come from the germline V gene. This CDR3 comprises 17 residues.